This is a list of T cell receptor beta chains from one sample in a study of T cells in Graves' hyperthyroidism and ophthalmopathy. Each CDR3 protein is one row after TCRdb ran MiXCR on the multiplex PCR reads. This table holds 250,000 to 350,000 distinct CDR3 sequences, roughly 22% found once. The sample was blood. These receptors all stem from a man aged 25 to 45 with Graves' ophthalmopathy. Both conserved end residues are part of each CDR3. Fields, in order: D gene, clone size, J gene, V gene, CDR3 DNA, CDR3 protein. A D gene is named only where the DNA matches it firmly. Not all rows give a size; the values are once, few, many and, for expanded clones, a class.

D gene: .; clone size: few; J gene: TRBJ1-1; V gene: TRBV19; CDR3 DNA: TGTGCCAGTAGTATCCAGGGGCAGACCACTGAAGCTTTCTTT; CDR3 protein: CASSIQGQTTEAFF
D gene: TRBD1; clone size: many; J gene: TRBJ2-1; V gene: TRBV11-2; CDR3 DNA: TGTGCCAGCAGCCCACGGACAGGGGTCAATGAGCAGTTCTTC; CDR3 protein: CASSPRTGVNEQFF
D gene: .; clone size: few; J gene: TRBJ2-1; V gene: TRBV12-3/TRBV12-4; CDR3 DNA: TGTGCCAGCAGTACGGCGGGACGAGGCAATGAGCAGTTCTTC; CDR3 protein: CASSTAGRGNEQFF
D gene: TRBD1; clone size: .; J gene: TRBJ2-3; V gene: TRBV19; CDR3 DNA: TGTGCCAGTAGGGGGCGGACAGGGAAGCTAGGAGATACGCAGTATTTT; CDR3 protein: CASRGRTGKLGDTQYF
D gene: .; clone size: .; J gene: TRBJ2-7; V gene: TRBV6-5; CDR3 DNA: TGTGCCAGCTCCGTGGAGGGGGGCAGAGCTTACGAGCAGTACTTC; CDR3 protein: CASSVEGGRAYEQYF
D gene: .; clone size: .; J gene: TRBJ1-2; V gene: TRBV2; CDR3 DNA: TGTGCCAGCAACTGGACCAGGTTATATGGCTACACCTTC; CDR3 protein: CASNWTRLYGYTF
D gene: .; clone size: .; J gene: TRBJ1-2; V gene: TRBV3-1; CDR3 DNA: TGTGCCAGCAGCCAAGTAACGAGGGGCGATGGCTGCACCTTC; CDR3 protein: CASSQVTRGDGCTF
D gene: .; clone size: many; J gene: TRBJ2-7; V gene: TRBV7-9; CDR3 DNA: TGCGCCAGCAGCTTGCAGGGGAACGAGCAGTACTTC; CDR3 protein: CASSLQGNEQYF
D gene: TRBD2; clone size: many; J gene: TRBJ2-7; V gene: TRBV10-3; CDR3 DNA: TGTGCCATCAGTGAACGGGGAGGGACTAGCGGGAGGACCGAGCAGTACTTC; CDR3 protein: CAISERGGTSGRTEQYF
D gene: .; clone size: .; J gene: TRBJ1-1; V gene: TRBV15; CDR3 DNA: TGTGCCACCAGCAACAGCGGTGCAGGTTACACTGAAGCTTTCTTT; CDR3 protein: CATSNSGAGYTEAFF
D gene: .; clone size: few; J gene: TRBJ2-6; V gene: TRBV12-3/TRBV12-4; CDR3 DNA: TGTGCCAGCATCTTACAAGGGTCTGGGGCCAACGTCCTGACTTTC; CDR3 protein: CASILQGSGANVLTF
D gene: TRBD2; clone size: .; J gene: TRBJ2-4; V gene: TRBV27; CDR3 DNA: TGTGCCAGCAGTTCCGGGACGGAAGGGAGGGCCAGGATTCAGTACTTC; CDR3 protein: CASSSGTEGRARIQYF
D gene: TRBD2; clone size: .; J gene: TRBJ2-3; V gene: TRBV5-5; CDR3 DNA: TGTGCCAGCCGCAATGGGAGGGACTCATTCACAGATACGCAGTATTTT; CDR3 protein: CASRNGRDSFTDTQYF
D gene: TRBD1; clone size: .; J gene: TRBJ1-1; V gene: TRBV7-9; CDR3 DNA: TGTGCCAGCAGCTACCGGACAGGGAAGGCTGAAGCTTTCTTT; CDR3 protein: CASSYRTGKAEAFF
D gene: .; clone size: few; J gene: TRBJ1-3; V gene: TRBV6-1; CDR3 DNA: TGTGCCACCTTCGAACGGGCGGCCTCTGGAAACACCATATATTTT; CDR3 protein: CATFERAASGNTIYF
D gene: TRBD2; clone size: .; J gene: TRBJ2-1; V gene: TRBV20-1; CDR3 DNA: TGCAGTGCTTCCTTGGGGAGGGGCAATGAGCAGTTCTTC; CDR3 protein: CSASLGRGNEQFF
D gene: .; clone size: many; J gene: TRBJ1-2; V gene: TRBV7-2; CDR3 DNA: TGTGCCAGCAGCGCCAAAGGGTGGGGGATCCATGGCTACACCTTC; CDR3 protein: CASSAKGWGIHGYTF
D gene: .; clone size: few; J gene: TRBJ1-2; V gene: TRBV29-1; CDR3 DNA: TGCAGCGTTGAGCGTGGCCTTTCGGGCTATGGCTACACCTTC; CDR3 protein: CSVERGLSGYGYTF
D gene: TRBD1; clone size: .; J gene: TRBJ2-4; V gene: TRBV20-1; CDR3 DNA: TGCAGTGCTCGGCGGGTGACAGGGCTAGCCAAAAACATTCAGTACTTC; CDR3 protein: CSARRVTGLAKNIQYF